The source of this T cell receptor beta chain is a study of blood T cell repertoires in COVID-19 (TCRdb year 2020). In the study overall: The collaborator samples originated in the United States, Italy and Spain and spanned the acute and convalescent phases of COVID-19. The prospective study material was composed of cDNA or gDNA derived from T cells, B-cell-depleted T cells, or PBMCs. Deeply sampled blood TCRbeta repertoires from subjects exposed to, actively infected with, or recovered from COVID-19 were included in the dataset. A freely available public database, intended as a resource for researchers studying the immune response to SARS-CoV-2, is where the repertoires were released. Samples were obtained from the ongoing ImmuneRACE study (first 160 participants) and from over 1,000 subjects provided by 6 global collaborators. The sample metadata nearly always contained a de-identified subject ID, COVID-19 status, age in years and sex. HLA class I and class II types, where available, came from metadata supplied by the sample provider rather than from assay-based typing.

From the cysteine through the phenylalanine, the CDR3 covers 16 amino acids. The entry retains the CDR3 DNA only, 48 bases that are in frame from base 1. Ends trimmed: V by 3 bases, J by 8 bases; bases unmatched to a gene: 8. The CDR1 and CDR2 encoded by the germline V gene are SGDLS and YYNGEE. Each collaborating institution followed its own protocols to collect whole blood in K2EDTA tubes. For TCRbeta analysis, collaborators shipped samples as frozen whole blood, isolated PBMCs, or DNA extracted from either of those sample types. TCRbeta CDR3 regions were amplified from genomic DNA using the immunoSEQ Assay, a bias-controlled multiplex PCR. On the study's bioinformatics: Nucleated cell counts per sample were estimated from amplification of reference gene primers within the assay. To quantify the absolute abundance of each unique TCRbeta CDR3 rearrangement, sequence reads were collapsed and filtered. For each sample, productive Simpson clonality was calculated as the square root of Simpson's diversity index over productive rearrangements. The immuneACCESS repertoire file appears here via TCRdb, limited to in-frame rearrangements. These files lack a portion of the clones; in checked studies, under half of the deficit traces to unresolved V genes, and the cause of the others is not known. D and trimming come from the DNA, and the V and J calls and clone size come from that table. The sample table shows 200,000 to 250,000 clones, and roughly 88% are seen once. The ten biggest clones cover about 1.5% of the sample.

Regarding this clone: Which antigen it targets is not known. Base qualities are missing; no much larger clone stands one base away.

The paper as a whole reports these results and caveats: How much clinical and demographic metadata was included differed by source and by participant, and the metadata was provided uncurated.

This receptor chain uses TRBV9 and TRBJ2-3, with 14 bases aligning to TRBD2. The sequenced material came from peripheral blood. This receptor was obtained from a man in his late teens or twenties with active or convalescent COVID-19. The CDR3 has the sequence CASSGTGTSGSFTQYF. The DNA sequence is given as TGTGCCAGCAGCGGGACCGGGACTAGCGGGAGTTTTACGCAGTATTTT.